The entry below gives a single TCR beta chain sequence along with its context. As yet, its antigen is unknown. The sample comes from a study of T cell responses to AZD1222 COVID-19 vaccine. Study as a whole: Doses given second, at about 4 or about 12 weeks, were pooled.

Broader study findings: At study baseline, merely six AZD1222 recipients were seropositive. Sampling captured repertoires only after the peak T cell response.

Germline V gene data show CDR1 as SEHNR and CDR2 as FQNEAQ (reference sequence). With 2 bases clipped from V and 8 bases from J, the junction kept 9 bases outside the gene matches. CDR3 length: 16 residues. Libraries were prepared by immunoSEQ multiplex PCR; TCRdb keeps only in-frame clonotypes and omits some of them. The table includes under 150,000 clones, over 90% detected once. The J gene is TRBJ1-4, the V gene TRBV7-9; 9 bases are a match to TRBD1. The sequence was obtained from an adult in good health. The material was peripheral blood, obtained on day 0 of AZD1222 vaccination. The CDR3 sequence: CASSLNLGQGDEKLFF. The CDR3 DNA sequence: TGTGCCAGCAGCTTAAACTTGGGACAGGGAGACGAAAAACTGTTTTTT.